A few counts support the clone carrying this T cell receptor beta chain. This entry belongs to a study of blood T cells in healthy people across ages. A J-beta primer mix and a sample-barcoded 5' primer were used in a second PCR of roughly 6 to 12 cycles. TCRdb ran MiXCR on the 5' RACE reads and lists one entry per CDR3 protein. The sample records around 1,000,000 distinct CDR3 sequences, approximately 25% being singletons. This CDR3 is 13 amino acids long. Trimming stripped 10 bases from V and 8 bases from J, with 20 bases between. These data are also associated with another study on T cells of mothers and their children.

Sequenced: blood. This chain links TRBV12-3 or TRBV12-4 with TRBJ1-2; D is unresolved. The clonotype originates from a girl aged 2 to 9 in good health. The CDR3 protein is CATNSGGFWGYTF. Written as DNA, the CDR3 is TGTGCCACCAATTCTGGTGGGTTCTGGGGCTACACCTTC.